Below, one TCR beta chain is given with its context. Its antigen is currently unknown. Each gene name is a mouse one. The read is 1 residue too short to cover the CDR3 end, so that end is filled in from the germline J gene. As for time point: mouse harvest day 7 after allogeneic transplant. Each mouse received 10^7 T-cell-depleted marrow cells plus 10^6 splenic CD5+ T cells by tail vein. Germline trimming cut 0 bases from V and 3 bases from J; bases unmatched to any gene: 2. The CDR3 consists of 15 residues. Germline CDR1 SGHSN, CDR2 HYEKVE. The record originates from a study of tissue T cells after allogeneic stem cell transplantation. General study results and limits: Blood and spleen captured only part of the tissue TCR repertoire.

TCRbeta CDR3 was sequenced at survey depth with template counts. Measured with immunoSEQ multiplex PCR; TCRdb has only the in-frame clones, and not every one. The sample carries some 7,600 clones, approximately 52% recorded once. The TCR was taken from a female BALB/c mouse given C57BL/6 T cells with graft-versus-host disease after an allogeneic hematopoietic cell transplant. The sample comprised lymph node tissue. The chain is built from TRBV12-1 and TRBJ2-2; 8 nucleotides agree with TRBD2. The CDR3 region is CASSLGWGDTGQLYF. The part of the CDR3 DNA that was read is TGTGCCAGCTCTCTCGGCTGGGGGGACACCGGGCAGCTCTAC.